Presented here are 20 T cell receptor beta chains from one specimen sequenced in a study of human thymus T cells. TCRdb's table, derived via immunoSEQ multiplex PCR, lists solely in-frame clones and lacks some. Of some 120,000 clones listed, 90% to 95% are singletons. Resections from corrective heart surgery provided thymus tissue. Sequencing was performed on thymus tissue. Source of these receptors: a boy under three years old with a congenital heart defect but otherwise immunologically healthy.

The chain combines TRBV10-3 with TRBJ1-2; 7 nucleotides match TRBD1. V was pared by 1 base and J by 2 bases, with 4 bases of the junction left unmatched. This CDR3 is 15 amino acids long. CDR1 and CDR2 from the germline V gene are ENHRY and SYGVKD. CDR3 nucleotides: TGTGCCATCAGTGAGTATCCGGGACAGAACTATGGCTACACCTTC. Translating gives CAISEYPGQNYGYTF.

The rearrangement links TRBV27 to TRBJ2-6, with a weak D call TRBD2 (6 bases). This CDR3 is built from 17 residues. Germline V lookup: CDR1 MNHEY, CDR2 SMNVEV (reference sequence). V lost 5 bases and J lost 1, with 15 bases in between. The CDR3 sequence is CASSPTRGKSGANVLTF. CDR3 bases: TGTGCCAGCAGTCCTACACGGGGGAAATCTGGGGCCAACGTCCTGACTTTC.

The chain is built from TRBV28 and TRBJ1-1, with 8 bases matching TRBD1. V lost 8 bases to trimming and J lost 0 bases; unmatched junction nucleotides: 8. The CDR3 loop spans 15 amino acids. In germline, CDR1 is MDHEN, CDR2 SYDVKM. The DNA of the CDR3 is TGTGCCAGCCAGTCAGGACAGGGCTTGAACACTGAAGCTTTCTTT. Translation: CASQSGQGLNTEAFF.

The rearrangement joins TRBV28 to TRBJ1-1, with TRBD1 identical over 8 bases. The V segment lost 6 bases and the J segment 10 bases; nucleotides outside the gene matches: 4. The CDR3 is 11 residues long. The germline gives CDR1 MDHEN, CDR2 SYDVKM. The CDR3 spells CASRRQGRAFF. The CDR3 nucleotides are TGTGCCAGCAGACGACAGGGGCGAGCTTTCTTT.

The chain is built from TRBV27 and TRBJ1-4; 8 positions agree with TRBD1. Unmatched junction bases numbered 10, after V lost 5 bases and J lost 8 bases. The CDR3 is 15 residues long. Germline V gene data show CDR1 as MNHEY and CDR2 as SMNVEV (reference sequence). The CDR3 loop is CASSKTTGAVEKLFF. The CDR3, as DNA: TGTGCCAGCAGTAAGACGACAGGGGCGGTGGAAAAACTGTTTTTT.

The CDR3: CASSLGPSGPRRDTQYF. The CDR3 DNA is TGTGCCAGCAGCTTAGGCCCTAGCGGTCCCCGCAGAGATACGCAGTATTTT. The V and J genes are TRBV11-2 and TRBJ2-3; 7 nucleotides align to TRBD2. CDR1 is SGHAT, CDR2 FQNNGV, per germline. The CDR3 has 17 amino acids. The junction had 12 bases not matched to a gene; V was cut back by 1 base and J by 5 bases. Using reference TRBV11-2 and TRBJ2-3 for the parts outside the CDR3, the full variable domain is EAGVAQSPRYKIIEKRQSVAFWCNPISGHATLYWYQQILGQGPKLLIQFQNNGVVDDSQLPKDRFSAERLKGVDSTLKIQPAKLEDSAVYLCASSLGPSGPRRDTQYFGPGTRLTVL.

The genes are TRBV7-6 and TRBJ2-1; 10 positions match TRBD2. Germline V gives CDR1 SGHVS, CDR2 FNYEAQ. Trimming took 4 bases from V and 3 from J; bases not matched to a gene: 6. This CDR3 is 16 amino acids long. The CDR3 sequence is CASSSKLAGHYNEQFF. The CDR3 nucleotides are TGTGCCAGCAGCTCGAAACTAGCGGGGCACTACAATGAGCAGTTCTTC.

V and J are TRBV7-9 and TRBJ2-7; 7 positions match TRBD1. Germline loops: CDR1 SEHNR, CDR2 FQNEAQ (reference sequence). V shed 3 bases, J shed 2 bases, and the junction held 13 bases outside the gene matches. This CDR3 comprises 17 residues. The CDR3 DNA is TGTGCCAGCAGCTTGCATGGGACAGAAAAAGCACCCTACGAGCAGTACTTC. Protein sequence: CASSLHGTEKAPYEQYF.

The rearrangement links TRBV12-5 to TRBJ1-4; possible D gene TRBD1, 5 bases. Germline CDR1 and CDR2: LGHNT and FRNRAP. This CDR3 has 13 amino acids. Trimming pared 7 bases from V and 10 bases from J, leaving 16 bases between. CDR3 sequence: CASVKGAMGKLFF. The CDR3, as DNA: TGTGCTAGTGTTAAAGGGGCCATGGGAAAACTGTTTTTT.

CDR3 sequence reads: CASSGDRGDTQYF. In nucleotides, the CDR3 is TGCGCCAGCAGCGGCGACAGGGGAGATACGCAGTATTTT. The V and J genes are TRBV5-1 and TRBJ2-3; TRBD1 matches 8 bases. From germline, CDR1 is SGHRS and CDR2 YFSETQ. The CDR3 sequence is 13 residues long. Unmatched junction bases numbered 3, after V lost 4 bases and J lost 5 bases.

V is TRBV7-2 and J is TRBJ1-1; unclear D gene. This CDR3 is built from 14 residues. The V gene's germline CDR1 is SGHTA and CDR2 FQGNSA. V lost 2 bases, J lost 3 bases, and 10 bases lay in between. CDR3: CASSLRREDTEAFF. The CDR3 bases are TGTGCCAGCAGCTTAAGGAGGGAGGACACTGAAGCTTTCTTT. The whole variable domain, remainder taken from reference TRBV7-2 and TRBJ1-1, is GAGVSQSPSNKVTEKGKDVELRCDPISGHTALYWYRQSLGQGLEFLIYFQGNSAPDKSGLPSDRFSAERTGGSVSTLTIQRTQQEDSAVYLCASSLRREDTEAFFGQGTRLTVV.

Written as DNA, the CDR3 is TGTGCCAGCAGCTCGCGGGGGAGCTCCTACAATGAGCAGTTCTTC. Translated, it gives CASSSRGSSYNEQFF. The V and J genes are TRBV11-3 and TRBJ2-1, with 7 nucleotides matching TRBD2. With V trimmed by 4 bases and J by 0 bases, 3 bases remained unmatched. The CDR3 totals 15 residues. The germline CDR1 and CDR2 sequences are SGHNT and YENEEA.

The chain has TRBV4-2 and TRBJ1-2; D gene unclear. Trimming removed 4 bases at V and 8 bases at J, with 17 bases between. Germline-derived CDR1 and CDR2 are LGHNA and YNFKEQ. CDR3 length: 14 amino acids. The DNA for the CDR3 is TGTGCCAGCAGCCCGGACTCGAACCTTAAAGGCTACACCTTC. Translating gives CASSPDSNLKGYTF.

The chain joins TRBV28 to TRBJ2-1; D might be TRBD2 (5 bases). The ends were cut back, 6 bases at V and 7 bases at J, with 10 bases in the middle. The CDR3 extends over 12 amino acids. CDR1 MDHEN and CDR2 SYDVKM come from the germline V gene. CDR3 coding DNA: TGTGCCAGCAGCACCCCGGGGAATGAGCAGTTCTTC. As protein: CASSTPGNEQFF.

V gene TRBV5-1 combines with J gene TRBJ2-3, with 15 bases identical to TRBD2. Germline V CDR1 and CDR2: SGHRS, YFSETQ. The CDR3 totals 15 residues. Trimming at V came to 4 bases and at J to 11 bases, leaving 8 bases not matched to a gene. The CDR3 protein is CASSPPLGLAGGQYF. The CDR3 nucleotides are TGCGCCAGCAGCCCGCCGTTGGGACTAGCGGGGGGGCAGTATTTT.

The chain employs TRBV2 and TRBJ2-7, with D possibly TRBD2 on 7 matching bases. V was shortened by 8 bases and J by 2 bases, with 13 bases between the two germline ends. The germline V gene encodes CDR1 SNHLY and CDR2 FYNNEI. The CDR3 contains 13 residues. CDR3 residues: CASLGGGPYEQYF. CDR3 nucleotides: TGTGCCAGCTTGGGAGGGGGGCCCTACGAGCAGTACTTC.

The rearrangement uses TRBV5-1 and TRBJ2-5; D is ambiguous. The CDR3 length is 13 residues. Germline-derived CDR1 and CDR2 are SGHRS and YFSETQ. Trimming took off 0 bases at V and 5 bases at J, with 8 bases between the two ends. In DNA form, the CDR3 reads TGCGCCAGCAGCTTGGCGGCGAGGGAGACCCAGTACTTC. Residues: CASSLAARETQYF.

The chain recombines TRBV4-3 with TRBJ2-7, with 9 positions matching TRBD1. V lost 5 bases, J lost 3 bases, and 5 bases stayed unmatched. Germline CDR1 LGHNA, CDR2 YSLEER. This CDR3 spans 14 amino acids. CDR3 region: CASSLRTGDYEQYF. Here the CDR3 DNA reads TGCGCCAGCAGCTTACGGACAGGGGACTACGAGCAGTACTTC.

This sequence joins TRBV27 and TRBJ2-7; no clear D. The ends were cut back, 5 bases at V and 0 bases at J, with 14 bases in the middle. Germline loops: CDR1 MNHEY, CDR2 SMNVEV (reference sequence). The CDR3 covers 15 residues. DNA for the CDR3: TGTGCCAGCAGTCCGTCGGACCCTAGCTCCTACGAGCAGTACTTC. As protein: CASSPSDPSSYEQYF.

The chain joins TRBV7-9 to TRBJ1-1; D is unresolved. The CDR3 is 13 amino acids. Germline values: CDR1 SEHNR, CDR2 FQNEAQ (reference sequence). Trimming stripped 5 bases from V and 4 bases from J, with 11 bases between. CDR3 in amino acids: CASSLLGSTEAFF. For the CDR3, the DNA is TGTGCCAGCAGCCTCTTAGGGTCCACTGAAGCTTTCTTT.